This entry concerns a single TCR beta chain. TCRdb's table, derived via immunoSEQ multiplex PCR, lists solely in-frame clones and lacks some. The table records 200,000 or so clones, 84% of them present only once. These data are taken from a study of blood T cell repertoires in COVID-19. Looking at the study overall: The origin of the acute and convalescent COVID-19 samples was the United States, Italy and Spain. PBMCs, B-cell-depleted T cells, or T cells were the source of the cDNA or gDNA that made up the material.

CDR1 is MNHEY, CDR2 SMNVEV, per germline (reference sequence). This CDR3 is built from 14 residues. Trimming took 2 bases from V and 9 from J; bases not matched to a gene: 4. The sequenced sample consisted of peripheral blood. This TCR was sampled from a woman in her seventies with active or convalescent COVID-19. V and J are TRBV27 and TRBJ1-6, with 7 bases aligning to TRBD1. The CDR3 region has the DNA TGTGCCAGCAGTTTAGTCAGGGGGAGTTCACCCCTCCACTTT. It yields the protein CASSLVRGSSPLHF.